Below, 11 T cell receptor beta chains from the same sample are listed, as sequenced in a study of identical twins. Via MiXCR, TCRdb re-called the 5' RACE reads, giving one row per CDR3 protein. The sample shows 500,000 to 650,000 distinct CDR3 sequences, 7% to 7.5% of them seen only once. The same data also went into a second study, on yellow fever vaccine responses in identical twins.

The sequenced sample consisted of PBMCs. Receptors were obtained from a woman under 30 in good health.

The table lists this clonotype with a few counts. CDR3 DNA: TGCAGCGTTGCCAGGGAGAACACCGGGGAGCTGTTTTTT. Translated, it gives CSVARENTGELFF. The V and J genes are TRBV29-1 and TRBJ2-2, with TRBD1 as a possible D gene (5 bases). The V gene lost 4 bases and the J gene lost 1 base, with 7 bases spanning the gap. CDR3 length equals 13 residues. Per the germline V gene, CDR1 is SQVTM and CDR2 is ANQGSEA.

This clonotype was recorded many times. The V call is TRBV29-1, the J call TRBJ2-7, with D perhaps matching TRBD1 (5 bases). The CDR3 runs 13 residues. Germline V gives CDR1 SQVTM, CDR2 ANQGSEA. The V end was cut by 5 bases, the J end by 3 bases, with 14 bases between. CDR3 nucleotide sequence: TGCAGCGTTAAGAAGGGGCAGAACTACGAGCAGTACTTC. Residues: CSVKKGQNYEQYF.

The genes are TRBV11-1 and TRBJ2-7; D perhaps matches TRBD2 (6 bases). The CDR3 length is 15 residues. Trimming removed 4 bases from V and 1 base from J, with 14 bases in between. Germline loops: CDR1 SGHAT, CDR2 FQDESV (reference sequence). The CDR3 region is CASSSAGTGSYEQYF. The CDR3 DNA reads TGTGCCAGCAGCTCCGCCGGGACTGGTTCCTACGAGCAGTACTTC.

The chain has TRBV5-6 and TRBJ2-5; 14 nucleotides match TRBD2. This CDR3 is 17 amino acids long. The V segment lost 0 bases and the J segment 0 bases; nucleotides outside the gene matches: 1. Germline CDR1 SGHDT, CDR2 YYEEEE. CDR3 nucleotides: TGTGCCAGCAGCTTGGTGGGACTAGCGGGAGACCAAGAGACCCAGTACTTC. Protein product: CASSLVGLAGDQETQYF.

This clonotype has a handful of counts. V is TRBV29-1 and J is TRBJ2-7; tentative D call: TRBD2 (5 bases). Germline V CDR1 and CDR2: SQVTM, ANQGSEA. The CDR3 has 12 residues. The V end was cut by 0 bases, the J end by 9 bases, with 12 bases between. The CDR3 reads CSVEDPGEGQYF. The CDR3 DNA reads as TGCAGCGTTGAAGATCCGGGTGAGGGGCAGTACTTC.

The rearrangement links TRBV5-1 to TRBJ2-1, with TRBD2 matching over 8 bases. In germline, CDR1 is SGHRS, CDR2 YFSETQ. Trimming removed 0 bases from V and 5 bases from J; junction bases left unmatched: 13. The CDR3 covers 18 residues. In nucleotides, the CDR3 is TGCGCCAGCAGCTTGGTAAGCCTAGCGGGTAGCTTGGACAATGAGCAGTTCTTC. Translation gives CASSLVSLAGSLDNEQFF. The full variable domain, completed using reference TRBV5-1 and TRBJ2-1, is KAGVTQTPRYLIKTRGQQVTLSCSPISGHRSVSWYQQTPGQGLQFLFEYFSETQRNKGNFPGRFSGRQFSNSRSEMNVSTLELGDSALYLCASSLVSLAGSLDNEQFFGPGTRLTVL.

The CDR3 DNA reads TGTGCCAGCAGCCCAGGTGGACTAGCGGGAGGGCCTGGTGAGCAGTTCTTC. The encoded protein is CASSPGGLAGGPGEQFF. The chain recombines TRBV28 with TRBJ2-1; TRBD2 aligns across 15 bases. The CDR3 is made up of 17 amino acids. The V gene end was trimmed by 6 bases and the J gene end by 9 bases; junction bases not matched to a gene: 12. CDR1 and CDR2 (germline): MDHEN, SYDVKM.

The CDR3: CASRPDWQNTDTQYF. The CDR3 DNA follows: TGTGCCAGCAGGCCGGACTGGCAAAACACAGATACGCAGTATTTT. J is TRBJ2-3 and V is TRBV3-1, with TRBD2 as a possible D gene (5 bases). The CDR3 has 15 amino acids. Trimming took 6 bases from V and 2 from J, leaving 15 bases between them. Germline loops: CDR1 LGHDT, CDR2 YNNKEL (reference sequence).

This clonotype was recorded a few times. This CDR3 is CASSMGQFYEQYV. Here the CDR3 DNA reads TGTGCCAGCAGTATGGGGCAGTTCTACGAGCAGTACGTC. The V and J genes are TRBV11-2 and TRBJ2-7, with D possibly matching TRBD1 (5 bases). This CDR3 has 13 residues. Looked up from germline, CDR1 is SGHAT and CDR2 is FQNNGV. V dropped 6 bases and J dropped 3 bases, with 12 bases sitting between them.

With regard to this clonotype: One end of the junction is discordant with germline, which a read error may explain. V gene TRBV12-3 or TRBV12-4 combines with J gene TRBJ2-1; the D is unclear. This CDR3 is 13 amino acids long. The CDR3 region has the DNA TGTACCAGCAGTTTGTCTGGGTACAATGAGCAGTTCTTC. This translates into CTSSLSGYNEQFF.

In this sample, this clonotype turned up many times. CDR3 sequence reads: CASSSRQGGQGSYEQYV. The CDR3 nucleotides read TGTGCCAGCAGCTCCCGCCAGGGGGGACAGGGGTCCTACGAGCAGTACGTC. The V call is TRBV11-2, the J call TRBJ2-7; 10 bases agree with TRBD1. The CDR3 consists of 17 residues. V gave up 4 bases and J gave up 1 base; unmatched junction bases: 10. CDR1 is SGHAT, CDR2 FQNNGV, per germline.